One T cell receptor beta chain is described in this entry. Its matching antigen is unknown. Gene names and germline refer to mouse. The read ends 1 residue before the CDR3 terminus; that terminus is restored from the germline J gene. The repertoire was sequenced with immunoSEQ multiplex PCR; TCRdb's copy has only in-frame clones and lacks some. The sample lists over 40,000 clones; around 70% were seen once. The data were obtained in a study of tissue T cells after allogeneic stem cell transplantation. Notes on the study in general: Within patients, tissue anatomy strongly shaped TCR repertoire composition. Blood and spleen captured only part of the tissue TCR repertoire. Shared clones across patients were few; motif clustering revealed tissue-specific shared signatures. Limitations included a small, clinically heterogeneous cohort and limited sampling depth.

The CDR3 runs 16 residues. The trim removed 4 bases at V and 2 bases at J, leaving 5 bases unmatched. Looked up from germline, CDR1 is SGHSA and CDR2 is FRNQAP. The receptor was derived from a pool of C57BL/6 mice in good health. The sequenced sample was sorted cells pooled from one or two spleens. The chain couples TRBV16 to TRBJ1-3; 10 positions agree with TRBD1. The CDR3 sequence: CASSSGTGVAGNTLYF. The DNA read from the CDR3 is TGTGCAAGCAGCTCGGGGACAGGGGTGGCTGGAAATACGCTCTAT.